A single sample is the source of the 14 T cell receptor beta chains below, sequenced in a study of T cells after yellow fever vaccination. TCRdb analysed the 5' RACE reads with MiXCR anew, one entry per CDR3 protein. The sample lists approximately 240,000 distinct CDR3 sequences; 3.6% were seen once. Specimen: PBMCs, collected 15 days after the yellow fever booster vaccination. Source of these receptors: a man aged 18 to 30 who received the YFV17D yellow fever vaccine.

This clonotype was observed at least ten times. V gene TRBV5-6 combines with J gene TRBJ1-5; D is uncertain. Looked up from germline, CDR1 is SGHDT and CDR2 is YYEEEE. The V and J ends lost 2 bases and 3 bases respectively, with 9 bases between them. This CDR3 contains 14 residues. The CDR3 DNA is TGTGCCAGCAGCTTTCTATCTTCCAATCAGCCCCAGCATTTT. Translating gives CASSFLSSNQPQHF.

The sample holds many counts of this clonotype. The chain is built from TRBV6-2 or TRBV6-3 and TRBJ2-1; 9 nucleotides match TRBD2. Germline V gene lookup returns CDR1 MNHEY and CDR2 SVGEGT. This CDR3 is 14 amino acids long. V was clipped by 6 bases and J by 4 bases; unmatched bases: 4. CDR3 nucleotides: TGTGCCAGCAGCCTGAGCGGGGGGTACAATGAGCAGTTCTTC. This encodes CASSLSGGYNEQFF.

This clonotype has at least ten counts. The chain employs TRBV4-3 and TRBJ2-3; D unresolved. Germline CDR1 is LGHNA and CDR2 is YSLEER. The V end was cut by 4 bases, the J end by 5 bases, with 19 bases between. The length of the CDR3 is 16 residues. CDR3 coding DNA: TGCGCCAGCAGCCGGTCGGGTTCGGGCCCCGGAGATACGCAGTATTTT. This gives the protein CASSRSGSGPGDTQYF.

This clonotype was observed many times. This chain joins TRBV5-1 and TRBJ1-3; no clear D. V lost 2 bases to trimming and J lost 4 bases, with 10 bases between them. The V gene's germline CDR1 is SGHRS and CDR2 YFSETQ. This CDR3 has 14 residues. CDR3 residues: CASSLRTGGNTIYF. CDR3 DNA sequence: TGCGCCAGCAGCTTAAGGACGGGGGGAAACACCATATATTTT.

This clonotype was seen ten or more times. The chain combines TRBV29-1 with TRBJ1-2; D gene uncertain. V was clipped by 7 bases and J by 8 bases, with 11 bases between them. Germline loops: CDR1 SQVTM, CDR2 ANQGSEA. This CDR3 region has 10 residues. Written as DNA, the CDR3 is TGCAGCGCCCAGAGTGGGGGCTACACCTTC. Its protein is CSAQSGGYTF.

This clonotype was detected many times. The rearrangement uses TRBV12-3 or TRBV12-4 and TRBJ2-1; TRBD1 matches 10 bases. V trimming: 6 bases; J trimming: 7 bases; junction bases outside the gene matches: 9. CDR3 length: 15 residues. The CDR3 loop is CASSGGQGRNNEQFF. The CDR3 DNA reads as TGTGCCAGCAGCGGGGGACAGGGGAGGAATAATGAGCAGTTCTTC.

This clonotype has a count of ten or more. V and J are TRBV12-3 or TRBV12-4 and TRBJ1-4, with 9 bases lining up with TRBD1. V shed 6 bases, J shed 8 bases, and the junction held 7 bases outside the gene matches. The CDR3 spans 14 residues. The CDR3 DNA reads TGTGCCAGCAGATCGAGACAGGGGGACGAAAAACTGTTTTTT. Residues: CASRSRQGDEKLFF.

This clonotype was recorded many times. V usage is TRBV12-5 and J usage is TRBJ1-5, with D unclear. The germline CDR1 and CDR2 sequences are LGHNT and FRNRAP. The CDR3 length is 14 residues. V was cut by 3 bases and J by 11 bases, with 17 bases left in between. In DNA, the CDR3 is TGTGCTAGTGGTTTAAACGACCAGGCAGTGGCCCAGCATTTT. The encoded protein is CASGLNDQAVAQHF.

With regard to this clonotype: One base away lies a much larger clone, so this may be a sequencing read error. This chain connects TRBV19 to TRBJ1-6; D gene unclear. The CDR3 totals 18 residues. Germline V gives CDR1 LNHDA, CDR2 SQIVND (reference sequence). The CDR3 nucleotides are TGTGCCAGTAGGGCCTCGAGTGTTCGGAGCTCCTATAAGTCACCCCTCCACTTT. This sequence encodes CASRASSVRSSYKSPLHF. Looking up the rest from reference TRBV19 and TRBJ1-6 gives the full variable domain: DGGITQSPKYLFRKEGQNVTLSCEQNLNHDAMYWYRQDPGQGLRLIYYSQIVNDFQKGDIAEGYSVSREKKESFPLTVTSAQKNPTAFYLCASRASSVRSSYKSPLHFGNGTRLTVT.

At least ten counts were recorded for this clonotype. J is TRBJ2-7 and V is TRBV2; TRBD1 matches at 7 bases. This CDR3 region has 14 residues. V lost 6 bases and J lost 8; bases outside the gene matches: 13. Germline loops: CDR1 SNHLY, CDR2 FYNNEI. In nucleotides, the CDR3 is TGTGCCAGCAGCCTAGACAGGGATCTTAAAAAGCAGTACTTC. It translates to CASSLDRDLKKQYF.

There are many counts of this clonotype. V usage is TRBV6-4 and J usage is TRBJ2-1, with D perhaps matching TRBD2 (7 bases). Trimming pared 6 bases from V and 8 bases from J, leaving 17 bases between. Germline CDR1 and CDR2: MRHNA and SNTAGT. This CDR3 region has 14 residues. Here the CDR3 reads CASSSAGEGDEQFF. CDR3 nucleotide sequence: TGTGCCAGCAGCTCGGCGGGGGAGGGGGATGAGCAGTTCTTC.

At least ten counts were recorded for this clonotype. Here the CDR3 DNA reads TGTGCCAGCAGAAGGACCGTCGGATCCTATAATTCACCCCTCCACTTT. This translates into CASRRTVGSYNSPLHF. This chain connects TRBV27 to TRBJ1-6, with no clear D. The CDR3 runs to 16 residues. Germline V gene sequence: CDR1 MNHEY, CDR2 SMNVEV (reference sequence). Trimming cost V 6 bases and J 1 base, with 13 bases left between them.

This clonotype was observed at least ten times. The V call is TRBV15, the J call TRBJ1-6; tentative D call: TRBD1 (6 bases). This CDR3 is built from 15 residues. Germline V gene data show CDR1 as LNHNV and CDR2 as YYDKDF (reference sequence). V lost 0 bases, J lost 8 bases, and 11 bases lay in between. The CDR3 sequence is CATSRDKGGDSPLHF. CDR3 sequence (DNA): TGTGCCACCAGCAGAGATAAGGGGGGGGATTCACCCCTCCACTTT. Together with reference TRBV15 and TRBJ1-6, the CDR3 gives the full variable domain: DAMVIQNPRYQVTQFGKPVTLSCSQTLNHNVMYWYQQKSSQAPKLLFHYYDKDFNNEADTPDNFQSRRPNTSFCFLDIRSPGLGDTAMYLCATSRDKGGDSPLHFGNGTRLTVT.

Ten or more counts support this clonotype. V is TRBV5-1 and J is TRBJ1-1; D is unresolved. V lost 2 bases, J lost 1 base, and 18 bases lay in between. This CDR3 region has 17 residues. From germline, CDR1 is SGHRS and CDR2 YFSETQ. CDR3 DNA: TGCGCCAGCAGCTTCTCGGGTCCGGCCTTCGCGAACACTGAAGCTTTCTTT. Translating gives CASSFSGPAFANTEAFF.